The 15 T cell receptor beta chains listed next were all sequenced from one sample in a study of shared clonotypes between healthy human individuals (dated by TCRdb to 2020 to 2022). Libraries were constructed by the immunoSEQ multiplex PCR assay. Imported from immuneACCESS, the table was reduced by TCRdb to in-frame sequences with V and J called. These copies leave out some clones; in studies compared against another copy, an unresolved V gene accounts for under half, and the cause of the remainder is not known. The sample table shows about 1.4 million clones, and 96% are seen once. Together, the top ten hold approximately 1.2% of the sample. The sequencing sample was made of naive CD4+ T cells sorted from blood. What this sample's cell subset or site label stands for: CD45RA+ positively selected. The receptor set was obtained from a man aged 25 to 40 in good health.

The rearrangement links TRBV29-1 to TRBJ1-2, with TRBD1 matching over 10 bases. CDR1 and CDR2 from the germline V gene are SQVTM and ANQGSEA. The J segment lost 3 bases and the V segment lost 7 bases, leaving 11 bases of the junction unmatched. This CDR3 contains 15 residues. CDR3 coding DNA: TGCAGCGCTCGGGGGCTGGGGACAGGGGACTATGGCTACACCTTC. This translates into CSARGLGTGDYGYTF.

The V call is TRBV27, the J call TRBJ2-4; D gene uncertain. The CDR3 contains 14 residues. Germline V lookup: CDR1 MNHEY, CDR2 SMNVEV (reference sequence). V was trimmed by 6 bases and J by 0 bases, leaving 9 bases between them. CDR3 DNA sequence: TGTGCCAGCAGCCTTGATCTAGCCAAAAACATTCAGTACTTC. Translating it yields CASSLDLAKNIQYF.

The chain employs TRBV5-5 and TRBJ2-7; D ambiguous. The V and J ends lost 0 bases and 6 bases respectively, with 16 bases between them. The CDR3 covers 15 residues. CDR1 and CDR2 from the germline V gene are SGHKS and YYEKEE (reference sequence). The DNA for the CDR3 is TGTGCCAGCAGCTTGGGGCGCAGCCATTACTCCGAGCAGTACTTC. It yields the protein CASSLGRSHYSEQYF.

V gene TRBV10-3 combines with J gene TRBJ2-1, with 8 bases that match TRBD1. The CDR3 totals 14 residues. The germline V gene encodes CDR1 ENHRY and CDR2 SYGVKD. Trimming cost V 4 bases and J 5 bases; bases outside gene matches: 4. CDR3: CAISVRGQNNEQFF. DNA for the CDR3: TGTGCCATCAGTGTCAGGGGGCAAAACAATGAGCAGTTCTTC.

J is TRBJ2-5 and V is TRBV29-1, with TRBD1 as a possible D gene (5 bases). The CDR3 runs to 13 residues. CDR1 SQVTM and CDR2 ANQGSEA come from the germline V gene. The ends were cut back, 3 bases at V and 0 bases at J, with 8 bases in the middle. CDR3 bases: TGCAGCGTTGAGGGGCAGTACCAAGAGACCCAGTACTTC. This codes for CSVEGQYQETQYF.

This chain connects TRBV10-1 to TRBJ2-1; D is perhaps TRBD1 (6 bases). Germline V gene lookup returns CDR1 WNHNN and CDR2 SYGVQD (reference sequence). There are 12 residues in the CDR3. With 5 bases removed from V and 11 bases from J, the gap between germline ends came to 13 bases. The CDR3 region is CASSSSGTQQFF. DNA for the CDR3: TGCGCCAGCAGTTCCTCCGGGACACAGCAGTTCTTC.

The chain recombines TRBV30 with TRBJ2-7; 8 bases are a match to TRBD2. The germline V gene has CDR1 GTSNPN and CDR2 SVGIG (reference sequence). This CDR3 has 15 amino acids. V was pared by 3 bases and J by 2 bases, with 9 bases of the junction left unmatched. The DNA for the CDR3 is TGTGCCTGGAGCCCGCCCGGGAGGGCCCCCTACGAGCAGTACTTC. Residues: CAWSPPGRAPYEQYF. The complete variable domain, with remaining parts taken from reference TRBV30 and TRBJ2-7, reads SQTIHQWPATLVQPVGSPLSLECTVEGTSNPNLYWYRQAAGRGLQLLFYSVGIGQISSEVPQNLSASRPQDRQFILSSKKLLLSDSGFYLCAWSPPGRAPYEQYFGPGTRLTVT.

This chain links TRBV7-9 with TRBJ1-4, with TRBD1 matching over 7 bases. CDR3 length: 17 amino acids. With V trimmed by 5 bases and J by 3 bases, 12 bases remained unmatched. Germline V gene data show CDR1 as SEHNR and CDR2 as FQNEAQ (reference sequence). The CDR3 is CASSPRTGPVANEKLFF. CDR3 DNA sequence: TGTGCCAGCAGCCCCAGGACAGGACCTGTGGCTAATGAAAAACTGTTTTTT. The whole variable domain, filled in from reference TRBV7-9 and TRBJ1-4, reads DTGVSQNPRHKITKRGQNVTFRCDPISEHNRLYWYRQTLGQGPEFLTYFQNEAQLEKSRLLSDRFSAERPKGSFSTLEIQRTEQGDSAMYLCASSPRTGPVANEKLFFGSGTQLSVL.

This chain connects TRBV5-6 to TRBJ2-7; D unclear. Germline-derived CDR1 and CDR2 are SGHDT and YYEEEE. V was clipped by 4 bases and J by 1 base, with 15 bases between them. The CDR3 covers 15 residues. CDR3 bases: TGTGCCAGCAGCCAACGCGAAAGGGCTTCCTACGAGCAGTACTTC. Its protein is CASSQRERASYEQYF. Combining the CDR3 with reference TRBV5-6 and TRBJ2-7 gives the whole variable domain DAGVTQSPTHLIKTRGQQVTLRCSPKSGHDTVSWYQQALGQGPQFIFQYYEEEERQRGNFPDRFSGHQFPNYSSELNVNALLLGDSALYLCASSQRERASYEQYFGPGTRLTVT.

The V gene is TRBV7-6, the J gene TRBJ2-1, with TRBD2 identical over 12 bases. Germline CDR1 SGHVS, CDR2 FNYEAQ. With 3 bases clipped from V and 4 bases from J, the junction kept 4 bases outside the gene matches. This CDR3 has 16 residues. As DNA, the CDR3 is TGTGCCAGCAGCTTTGGACTAGCGGGATTGTACAATGAGCAGTTCTTC. Amino acid sequence: CASSFGLAGLYNEQFF. Complete variable domain (other parts from reference TRBV7-6 and TRBJ2-1): GAGVSQSPRYKVTKRGQDVALRCDPISGHVSLYWYRQALGQGPEFLTYFNYEAQQDKSGLPNDRFSAERPEGSISTLTIQRTEQRDSAMYRCASSFGLAGLYNEQFFGPGTRLTVL.

V and J are TRBV5-1 and TRBJ2-1, with 8 bases lining up with TRBD2. Germline CDR1 SGHRS, CDR2 YFSETQ. The CDR3 extends over 17 amino acids. The trim removed 1 base at V and 3 bases at J, leaving 9 bases unmatched. DNA of the CDR3: TGCGCCAGCAGCTTGTCTAGCGGGCTTGGTAACTACAATGAGCAGTTCTTC. This sequence encodes CASSLSSGLGNYNEQFF.

Written as DNA, the CDR3 is TGTGCCAGCAGCGTTCAAACTAGCGGGAGAACGGGGGAGCTGTTTTTT. Encoded protein: CASSVQTSGRTGELFF. This sequence joins TRBV9 and TRBJ2-2, with TRBD2 matching over 11 bases. The CDR3 extends over 16 amino acids. From germline, CDR1 is SGDLS and CDR2 YYNGEE. The J segment lost 8 bases and the V segment lost 2 bases, leaving 8 bases of the junction unmatched.

The chain employs TRBV19 and TRBJ2-1, with D hard to call. The CDR3 length is 15 residues. CDR1 LNHDA and CDR2 SQIVND come from the germline V gene (reference sequence). The V end was cut by 3 bases, the J end by 4 bases, with 13 bases between. CDR3 sequence (DNA): TGTGCCAGTAGTATCGAAGTGTCTGAATACAATGAGCAGTTCTTC. It specifies CASSIEVSEYNEQFF.

The chain links TRBV6-5 to TRBJ2-6; perhaps TRBD1 as D (5 bases). Germline loops: CDR1 MNHEY, CDR2 SVGAGI. CDR3 length: 16 residues. V shed 2 bases and J shed 0 bases, with 8 bases lying between them. CDR3 region: CASSYDSISGANVLTF. CDR3 bases: TGTGCCAGCAGTTACGACAGCATCTCTGGGGCCAACGTCCTGACTTTC.

The chain has TRBV2 and TRBJ2-1; D gene uncertain. Germline CDR1 and CDR2: SNHLY and FYNNEI. The CDR3 has 14 residues. Trimming left V 6 bases short and J 2 bases short, with 11 bases between. The CDR3 loop reads CASRGINPYNEQFF. CDR3 DNA: TGTGCCAGCAGGGGGATCAATCCCTACAATGAGCAGTTCTTC. Drawing the rest from reference TRBV2 and TRBJ2-1, the complete variable domain is EPEVTQTPSHQVTQMGQEVILRCVPISNHLYFYWYRQILGQKVEFLVSFYNNEISEKSEIFDDQFSVERPDGSNFTLKIRSTKLEDSAMYFCASRGINPYNEQFFGPGTRLTVL.